This record concerns one TCR beta chain sequence. This sample is part of a study of graft-versus-host responses after intestinal transplantation. Method: immunoSEQ multiplex PCR; TCRdb's copy keeps in-frame clones and lacks some. Here the sample spans around 5,400 clones, 70% to 80% being singletons. The receptor was derived from a human patient who received an intestinal transplant, so some T cells may come from the graft donor. The sample was PBMCs, taken roughly 46 weeks after intestinal transplant.

The CDR3 coding sequence is TGTGCCAGCAGGAAAGTGGACAACCAAAACACCATATATTTT. Its protein product is CASRKVDNQNTIYF. The chain links TRBV2 to TRBJ1-3, with D perhaps TRBD1 (5 bases). The CDR3 contains 14 residues. Per germline, CDR1 SNHLY and CDR2 FYNNEI. V lost 6 bases and J lost 6, with 15 bases in between.